This T cell receptor beta chain was retrieved from a study of CD4 T cells in relation to SARS-CoV-2 and coronaviruses. Details on this clone: No antigen is known for it.

Method: immunoSEQ multiplex PCR; TCRdb's copy keeps in-frame clones and lacks some. The data contain about 41,000 clones, approximately 84% of them seen just once; the ten biggest clones take up 1% to 1.5%. Trimming stripped 11 bases from V and 2 bases from J, with 19 bases between. The length of the CDR3 is 14 residues. Germline-derived CDR1 and CDR2 are MDHEN and SYDVKM. Study-wide points: In around 60% of donors, memory CD4+ clonotypes crossrecognized SARS-CoV-2 and at least one common cold coronavirus spike. Monoreactive clones expanded significantly more to SARS-CoV-2 than crossreactive clones did.

More than 8.5 x 10^4 naive or memory CD4+ cells were cultured with CEF peptides for approximately eleven days. The rearrangement uses TRBV28 and TRBJ2-7; weak D call: TRBD2 (7 bases). Sequencing was performed on naive CD4+ T cells from PBMCs, cultured in vitro. Noted subset: naive CD4+ T cells isolated by negative enrichment. The TCR was taken from an adult with COVID-19. The DNA of the CDR3 is TGTGCCGCCAGGGGCGGGAGTAACGCCTACGAGCAGTACTTC. Translated: CAARGGSNAYEQYF.